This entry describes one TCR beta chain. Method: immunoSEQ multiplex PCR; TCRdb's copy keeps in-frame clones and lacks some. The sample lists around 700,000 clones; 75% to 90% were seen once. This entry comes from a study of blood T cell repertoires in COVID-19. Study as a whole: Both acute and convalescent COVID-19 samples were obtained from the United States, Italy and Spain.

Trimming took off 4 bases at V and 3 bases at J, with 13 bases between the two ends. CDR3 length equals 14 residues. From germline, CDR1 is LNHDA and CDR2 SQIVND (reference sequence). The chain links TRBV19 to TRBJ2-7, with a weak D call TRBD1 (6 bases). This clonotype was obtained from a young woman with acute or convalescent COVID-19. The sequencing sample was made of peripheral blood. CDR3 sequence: CASSNNRVDYEQYF. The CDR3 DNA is TGTGCCAGTAGTAATAACAGGGTAGACTACGAGCAGTACTTC.